The rows below give T cell receptor beta chains drawn from one sample of a study of T cells in Graves' hyperthyroidism and ophthalmopathy. TCRdb processed the multiplex PCR reads anew with MiXCR; each CDR3 protein has one entry. Of hundreds of thousands of distinct CDR3 sequences listed, 15% to 20% are singletons. Sequencing used blood. These receptors all stem from a woman in her thirties with Graves' hyperthyroidism. Both conserved end residues are part of each CDR3. A D gene is named only where the DNA matches it firmly. For some rows the clone size is stated as once, few or many, or as a class when expanded; others skip it.

>TRBJ2-1|TRBD2|-|TRBV10-2
TGCGCCAGCAGTGAGTCGATGTTCCCGGGACTAGCGGGAGGGAGCGGCGATGAGCAGTTCTTC
CASSESMFPGLAGGSGDEQFF
>TRBJ2-7|-|few|TRBV19
TGTGCCAGTAGTATAACGTTTCTCTACGAGCAGTACTTC
CASSITFLYEQYF
>TRBJ2-1|-|few|TRBV24-1
TGTGCCACCAGTGATTTGCTAGCCTACAATGAGCAGTTCTTC
CATSDLLAYNEQFF
>TRBJ2-7|TRBD1|many|TRBV7-2
TGTGCCAGCAGGATAACATGGCAGGGGGCGGTCCACGAGCAGTACTTC
CASRITWQGAVHEQYF
>TRBJ2-3|-|-|TRBV9
TGTGCCAGCAGCGTATCAGGAAGTCGGACAGATACGCAGTATTTT
CASSVSGSRTDTQYF
>TRBJ2-7|-|-|TRBV2
TGTCCCAGCAGTCACAGCTCCTACGAGCAGTACTTC
CPSSHSSYEQYF
>TRBJ1-5|-|few|TRBV27
TGTGCCAGCAGGAGACTACAGGGTAGCAATCAGCCCCAGCATTTT
CASRRLQGSNQPQHF
>TRBJ1-5|-|many|TRBV28
TGTGCCAGCAGTTTATTCGCAGGGGGCAATCAGCCCCAGCATTTT
CASSLFAGGNQPQHF
>TRBJ1-1|-|few|TRBV7-8
TGTGCCAGCAGCAGATCCCCGGACCCTGCGGAAGCTTTCTTT
CASSRSPDPAEAFF
>TRBJ1-5|-|many|TRBV6-2/TRBV6-3
TGTGCCAGCAGTTACCCTGACTGGGGTTTGCGCAATCAGCCCCAGCATTTT
CASSYPDWGLRNQPQHF
>TRBJ2-5|TRBD2|many|TRBV11-2
TGTGCCAGCAGCTTGGTAGCGGGAGGGTGGCCAGAGACCCAGTACTTC
CASSLVAGGWPETQYF
>TRBJ2-1|-|few|TRBV29-1
TGCAGCGTTGGCAGCGATGAGCAGTTCTTC
CSVGSDEQFF
>TRBJ2-1|TRBD2|few|TRBV3-1
TGTGCCAGCAGCCAAGACGGGAGGGCTGAGCAGTTCTTC
CASSQDGRAEQFF
>TRBJ2-5|-|many|TRBV27
TGTGCCAGCAGTTCGATTGACCTTGTGGAGACCCAGTACTTC
CASSSIDLVETQYF
>TRBJ2-1|TRBD2|-|TRBV20-1
TGCAGTGCCACTACCAGGACTAGCGGGAGGTTCAATGAGCAGTTCTTC
CSATTRTSGRFNEQFF
>TRBJ2-2|TRBD2|many|TRBV28
TGTGCCAGCAGTTTTTCCGGACTAGCGGGATATGGCACCGGGGAGCTGTTTTTT
CASSFSGLAGYGTGELFF
>TRBJ1-1|-|many|TRBV3-1
TGTGCCAGCAGCACAAGGTCTGGTGAAGCTTTCTTT
CASSTRSGEAFF
>TRBJ2-3|TRBD2|many|TRBV5-1
TGCGCCAGCAGCCTGGACCCTAGCGGATCCGCGGCAGATACGCAGTATTTT
CASSLDPSGSAADTQYF
>TRBJ2-7|-|-|TRBV6-1
TGTGCCAGCAGCCCCCGGGACTCGAACTACGAGCAGTACTTC
CASSPRDSNYEQYF
>TRBJ2-5|-|many|TRBV11-3
TGTGCCAGCAGCCCACGCCCGGGGGAGACCCAGTACTTC
CASSPRPGETQYF
>TRBJ2-2|-|few|TRBV15
TGTGCCACCCTCCTCAACGGGGAGCTGTTTTTT
CATLLNGELFF
>TRBJ2-1|-|few|TRBV29-1
TGCAGCGTTGGGGTTCTTGGTGAGCAGTTCTTC
CSVGVLGEQFF
>TRBJ2-5|-|many|TRBV18
TGTGCCAGCTCACCCGGAAAAGACAGGCTCCAAGAGACCCAGTACTTC
CASSPGKDRLQETQYF
>TRBJ2-3|-|few|TRBV20-1
TGCAGTGCTAGAGCCCTACTTTTCACAGATACGCAGTATTTT
CSARALLFTDTQYF
>TRBJ2-5|TRBD2|many|TRBV28
TGTGCCAGCAGTGATGGTTGGGAGGGAGAGACCCAGTACTTC
CASSDGWEGETQYF
>TRBJ1-2|TRBD1|many|TRBV20-1
TGCAGTGCTAGCCAAGGACAGGCAGAAAACTATGGCTACACCTTC
CSASQGQAENYGYTF
>TRBJ2-7|TRBD1|many|TRBV11-2
TGTGCCAGCAGCTTGGGACAGGTTCCCTACGAGCAGTACTTC
CASSLGQVPYEQYF
>TRBJ1-4|-|few|TRBV30
TGTGCCTGGGGGGCCCAACAAAAACTGTTTTTT
CAWGAQQKLFF
>TRBJ2-1|-|many|TRBV11-2
TGTGCCAGCAGCTTACGGCCAGGGCACAATGAGCAGTTCTTC
CASSLRPGHNEQFF
>TRBJ1-4|-|many|TRBV18
TGTGCCAGCTCACCACCGGAGGGATTGGAACTGTTTTTT
CASSPPEGLELFF
>TRBJ2-5|-|many|TRBV12-3/TRBV12-4
TGTGCCAGCCACAGCCGAAGTGCGGAGACCCAGTACTTC
CASHSRSAETQYF
>TRBJ1-1|-|many|TRBV20-1
TGCAGTGCCACCGACGGACGGACAACTCATTTCTTT
CSATDGRTTHFF
>TRBJ2-3|-|-|TRBV20-1
TGCAGTGCTAGCGGGACTCGGGGGACAGATACGCAGTATTTT
CSASGTRGTDTQYF
>TRBJ2-1|TRBD2|-|TRBV4-1
TGCGCCAGCAGTCGGACTAGCGGGATGGGGGTGGGTGAGCAGTTCTTC
CASSRTSGMGVGEQFF
>TRBJ2-1|-|few|TRBV7-6
TGTGCCAGCAGCTTTAGATTGTACAATGAGCAGTTCTTC
CASSFRLYNEQFF
>TRBJ2-7|-|many|TRBV2
TGTGCCAGCATTCACGCGGCCGGGCGGGCGACCTACGAGCAGTACTTC
CASIHAAGRATYEQYF
>TRBJ2-1|TRBD2|-|TRBV10-3
TGTGCCATCAGGAGCGGGAGTCCCTACAATGAGCAGTTCTTC
CAIRSGSPYNEQFF
>TRBJ1-2|-|-|TRBV20-1
TGCAGTGCCCCCCCCCGGGGAGGCTATGGCTACACCTTC
CSAPPRGGYGYTF
>TRBJ2-1|-|-|TRBV29-1
TGCAGCGTTGAAGGCTGGAGCGGTGTTAGCTCCTACAATGAGCAGTTCTTC
CSVEGWSGVSSYNEQFF
>TRBJ2-7|TRBD2|few|TRBV9
TGTACCAGCAGCGACACTAGCGGGGGTGAGCAGTACTTC
CTSSDTSGGEQYF
>TRBJ2-7|-|-|TRBV7-2
TGTGCCAGCAGCGTCAGGGATACCTACGAGCAGTACTTC
CASSVRDTYEQYF
>TRBJ1-6|-|-|TRBV20-1
TGCAGTGCTCTGACGGTGTCCTTAGGCTCACCCCTCCACTTT
CSALTVSLGSPLHF
>TRBJ2-5|-|-|TRBV4-3
TGCGCCAGCAGCCGGACCGCAGGGGAAGAGACCCAGTACTTC
CASSRTAGEETQYF
>TRBJ2-5|-|many|TRBV10-3
TGTGCCATCAGTGATCTAATAGCGGCCCCAGGGGGAGGAGAGACCCAGTACTTC
CAISDLIAAPGGGETQYF
>TRBJ2-2|-|-|TRBV6-1
TGTGCCAGCAGTGAGAGATACGACGGCGCGAACACCGGGGAGCTGTTTTTT
CASSERYDGANTGELFF
>TRBJ1-4|-|many|TRBV2
TGTGCCAGCAGTTTTCCAGGGAATAATGAAAAACTGTTTTTT
CASSFPGNNEKLFF
>TRBJ2-7|TRBD2|-|TRBV15
TGTGCCACCAGCAGAGGGCTAGCGGACTCCTACGAGCAGTACTTC
CATSRGLADSYEQYF
>TRBJ2-3|-|many|TRBV20-1
TGCAGTGCTAGTAGACAAGCCGCCACAGATACGCAGTATTTT
CSASRQAATDTQYF
>TRBJ2-3|-|-|TRBV7-9
TGTGCCAGCGCCGGGAGCGCAGATACGCAGTATTTT
CASAGSADTQYF
>TRBJ1-1|-|many|TRBV5-1
TGCGCCAGCAGCTGGGGTGGGGCCATGAACACTGAAGCTTTCTTT
CASSWGGAMNTEAFF
>TRBJ2-1|-|few|TRBV29-1
TGCAGCGTCGCGCGTGGGGGGTTCTCCTACAATGAGCAGTTCTTC
CSVARGGFSYNEQFF
>TRBJ1-1|-|many|TRBV7-2
TGTGCCAGCAGCTTAGTGGGTCCAACCGAAGCTTTCTTT
CASSLVGPTEAFF
>TRBJ2-5|-|many|TRBV20-1
TGCAGTGCTAGTTCCCGGGCAGGGGGGCGAGAGACCCAGTACTTC
CSASSRAGGRETQYF
>TRBJ1-2|-|once|TRBV19
TGTGCCAGTAGTATCGGTGGGTTGGATGGCTACACCTTC
CASSIGGLDGYTF